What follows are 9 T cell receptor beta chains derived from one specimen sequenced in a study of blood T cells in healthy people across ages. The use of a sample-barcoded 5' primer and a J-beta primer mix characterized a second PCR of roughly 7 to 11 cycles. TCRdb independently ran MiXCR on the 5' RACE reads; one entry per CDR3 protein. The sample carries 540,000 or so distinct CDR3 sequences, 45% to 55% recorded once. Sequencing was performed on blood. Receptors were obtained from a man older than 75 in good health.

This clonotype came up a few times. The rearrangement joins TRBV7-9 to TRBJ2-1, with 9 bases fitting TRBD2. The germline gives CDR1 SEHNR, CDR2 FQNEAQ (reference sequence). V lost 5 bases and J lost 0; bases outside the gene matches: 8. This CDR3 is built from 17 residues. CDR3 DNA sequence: TGTGCCAGCAGCATACCGACTAGCGGCGGCTCCTACAATGAGCAGTTCTTC. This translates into CASSIPTSGGSYNEQFF.

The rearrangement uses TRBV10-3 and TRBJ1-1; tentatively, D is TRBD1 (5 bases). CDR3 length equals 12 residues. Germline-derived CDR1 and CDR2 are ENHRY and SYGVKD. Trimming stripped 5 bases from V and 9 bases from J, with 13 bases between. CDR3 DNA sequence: TGTGCCATCAGTCCCGGGACCGACAAAGCTTTCTTT. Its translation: CAISPGTDKAFF.

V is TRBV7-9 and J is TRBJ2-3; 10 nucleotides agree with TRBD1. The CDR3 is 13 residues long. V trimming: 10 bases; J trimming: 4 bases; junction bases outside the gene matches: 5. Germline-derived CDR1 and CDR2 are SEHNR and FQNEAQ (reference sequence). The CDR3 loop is CAIKDRGADTQYF. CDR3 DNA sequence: TGTGCCATCAAGGACAGGGGGGCAGATACGCAGTATTTT.

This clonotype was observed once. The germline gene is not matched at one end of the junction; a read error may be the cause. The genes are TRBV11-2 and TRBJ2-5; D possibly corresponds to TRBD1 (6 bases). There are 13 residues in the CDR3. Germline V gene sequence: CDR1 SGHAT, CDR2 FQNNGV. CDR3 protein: CAGSQGHQETQYF. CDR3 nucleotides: TGTGCCGGCAGCCAGGGACATCAAGAGACCCAGTACTTC.

CDR3 sequence (DNA): TGTGCCAGCAGTTACGCGGGACTAGCGGGAGACAATGAGCAGTACTTC. Protein product: CASSYAGLAGDNEQYF. V gene TRBV6-6 combines with J gene TRBJ2-7; 14 positions agree with TRBD2. CDR1 and CDR2 from the germline V gene are MNHNY and SVGAGI (reference sequence). The CDR3 totals 16 residues. The junction had 7 bases not matched to a gene; V was cut back by 2 bases and J by 7 bases.

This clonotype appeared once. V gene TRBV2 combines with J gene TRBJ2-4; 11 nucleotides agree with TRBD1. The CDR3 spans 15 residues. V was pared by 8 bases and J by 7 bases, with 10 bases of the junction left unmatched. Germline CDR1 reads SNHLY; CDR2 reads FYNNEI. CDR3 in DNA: TGTGCCAGCGGTCCCCCCGGGACAGGGGGGAACATTCAGTACTTC. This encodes CASGPPGTGGNIQYF.

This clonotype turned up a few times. The CDR3 sequence: CSARRGQGTHEQFF. For the CDR3, the DNA is TGCAGTGCTAGACGGGGACAGGGGACCCATGAGCAGTTCTTC. The rearrangement uses TRBV20-1 and TRBJ2-1, with TRBD1 matching 10 bases. With 2 bases clipped from V and 8 bases from J, the junction kept 6 bases outside the gene matches. This CDR3 region has 14 residues. Germline values: CDR1 DFQATT, CDR2 SNEGSKA (reference sequence).

The CDR3 reads CSASPGWQRTGELFF. CDR3 bases: TGCAGTGCTAGCCCCGGGTGGCAGCGCACCGGGGAGCTGTTTTTT. This chain joins TRBV20-1 and TRBJ2-2; D gene unclear. The germline CDR1 and CDR2 sequences are DFQATT and SNEGSKA (reference sequence). The CDR3 runs to 15 residues. Trimming cost V 3 bases and J 4 bases, with 15 bases left between them.

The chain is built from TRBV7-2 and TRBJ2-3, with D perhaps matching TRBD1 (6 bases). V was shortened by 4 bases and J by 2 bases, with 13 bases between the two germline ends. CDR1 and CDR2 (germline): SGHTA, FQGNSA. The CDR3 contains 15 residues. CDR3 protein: CASSSRAGDTDTQYF. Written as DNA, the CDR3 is TGTGCCAGCAGCTCACGGGCAGGGGACACAGATACGCAGTATTTT.